The 5 T cell receptor beta chains below all came from one sample that was sequenced in a study of regulatory T cells in long-lasting Graves disease. Building of the TCR beta libraries involved iRepertoire HTBI primers and Arm-PCR of CDR3 regions. TCRdb redid the calling of the multiplex PCR reads with MiXCR, one entry per CDR3 protein. The sample yields approximately 490,000 distinct CDR3 sequences, 16% seen once. Time point defined: newly diagnosed GD, antithyroid drugs for less than 3 months. PBMC-extracted RNA yielded the TCR library. These data are also associated with another study on T cells in Graves' hyperthyroidism and ophthalmopathy.

Sequences were derived from peripheral blood mononuclear cells (PBMCs), sampled at new diagnosis, from a patient treated with antithyroid drugs. The receptors were sampled from a man between 40 and 49 years old with Graves disease.

Ten or more counts support this clonotype. The chain carries TRBV20-1 and TRBJ2-7; TRBD1 matches 7 bases. CDR1 and CDR2 (germline): DFQATT, SNEGSKA (reference sequence). There are 14 residues in the CDR3. V shed 0 bases and J 3 bases; nucleotides not matched to a gene: 5. The CDR3 is CSARDRDSYYEQYF. Here the CDR3 DNA reads TGCAGTGCTAGAGACCGGGACAGCTACTACGAGCAGTACTTC.

The chain carries TRBV29-1 and TRBJ2-1, with 8 bases aligning to TRBD2. CDR3 length equals 15 residues. Germline CDR1 and CDR2: SQVTM and ANQGSEA. J lost 1 base, V lost 6 bases, and 8 bases had no gene match. The CDR3 nucleotides read TGCAGCGTCCGGGAGGGAGTCCTTTCCTACAATGAGCAGTTCTTC. This translates into CSVREGVLSYNEQFF.

This clonotype was picked up many times. This rearrangement joins TRBV20-1 to TRBJ2-7, with a possible D match to TRBD1 (5 bases). Germline CDR1 reads DFQATT; CDR2 reads SNEGSKA (reference sequence). The length of the CDR3 is 14 residues. Deletions cut 2 bases from V and 3 bases from J, with 14 bases between. The CDR3 reads CSARIRQGDYEQYF. The CDR3 nucleotides are TGCAGTGCTAGAATAAGGCAGGGTGACTACGAGCAGTACTTC.

This clonotype appeared a few times. V gene TRBV28 combines with J gene TRBJ2-2, with D possibly being TRBD2 (5 bases). Trimming cost V 5 bases and J 3 bases, with 22 bases left between them. The CDR3 runs 18 residues. Germline V lookup: CDR1 MDHEN, CDR2 SYDVKM. The CDR3 region has the DNA TGTGCCAGCAGTCAACTTACCCTCCTGACTATATACACCGGGGAGCTGTTTTTT. It encodes CASSQLTLLTIYTGELFF.

This clonotype was picked up a small number of times. V is TRBV20-1 and J is TRBJ2-3; D gene uncertain. Trimming shortened V by 3 bases and J by 6 bases, and 19 bases separated the two germline ends. The CDR3 is made up of 15 amino acids. Per the germline V gene, CDR1 is DFQATT and CDR2 is SNEGSKA (reference sequence). Written as DNA, the CDR3 is TGCAGTGCTAGCCCCTTTGGCCAGCCGATGGATACGCAGTATTTT. Translation: CSASPFGQPMDTQYF.